Listed below are T cell receptor beta chains from one sample, sequenced in a study of T cells in localized non-small cell lung cancer. Only in-frame clones appear in the TCRdb table, and some are missing; sequencing was by immunoSEQ multiplex PCR. This table has tens of thousands of clones, roughly 87% appearing once. The material sequenced was peripheral blood, taken before any cancer treatment. These TCRs come from a male donor older than 55 with stage I squamous cell lung carcinoma. CDR3s include the opening cysteine and the closing phenylalanine or tryptophan. Fields, in order: J gene, D gene, clone size, V gene, CDR3 protein, CDR3 DNA. D genes are given only for firm matches. A clone size is listed for some rows: how often the clone was seen (once, few, many), or a class if it is expanded.

j_gene: TRBJ1-5; d_gene: TRBD1; abundance: -; v_gene: TRBV19; CDR3aa: CASSIDRGGQGRNQPQHF; CDR3nt: TGTGCCAGTAGTATAGATCGAGGGGGACAGGGCCGGAATCAGCCCCAGCATTTT
j_gene: TRBJ1-6; d_gene: -; abundance: -; v_gene: TRBV7-9; CDR3aa: CASSLGLDRSNSPLHF; CDR3nt: TGTGCCAGCAGCTTGGGGCTGGACAGATCTAATTCACCCCTCCACTTT
j_gene: TRBJ2-7; d_gene: -; abundance: once; v_gene: TRBV4-1; CDR3aa: CASNPESGRDHEQYF; CDR3nt: TGCGCCAGCAACCCCGAAAGCGGCCGGGACCACGAGCAGTACTTC
j_gene: TRBJ1-2; d_gene: TRBD1; abundance: -; v_gene: TRBV11-2; CDR3aa: CASSTRTGVIYGYTF; CDR3nt: TGTGCCAGCAGCACTAGGACAGGGGTGATTTATGGCTACACCTTC
j_gene: TRBJ2-3; d_gene: TRBD2; abundance: -; v_gene: TRBV5-8; CDR3aa: CASSARGTSGGDTQYF; CDR3nt: TGTGCCAGCAGCGCGAGGGGGACTAGCGGGGGAGATACGCAGTATTTT
j_gene: TRBJ2-7; d_gene: -; abundance: once; v_gene: TRBV9; CDR3aa: CASSVGEGSWEEQYF; CDR3nt: TGTGCCAGCAGCGTAGGTGAAGGGTCGTGGGAGGAGCAGTACTTC
j_gene: TRBJ2-2; d_gene: -; abundance: -; v_gene: TRBV14; CDR3aa: CASSQGRTGTGELFF; CDR3nt: TGTGCCAGCAGCCAAGGGAGGACCGGCACCGGGGAGCTGTTTTTT
j_gene: TRBJ2-3; d_gene: -; abundance: -; v_gene: TRBV6-1; CDR3aa: CASSEGLGRDTQYF; CDR3nt: TGTGCCAGCAGTGAAGGACTAGGGCGAGATACGCAGTATTTT
j_gene: TRBJ1-1; d_gene: -; abundance: once; v_gene: TRBV29-1; CDR3aa: CSVAWGGTEAFF; CDR3nt: TGCAGCGTTGCTTGGGGCGGAACTGAAGCTTTCTTT
j_gene: TRBJ2-3; d_gene: TRBD2; abundance: -; v_gene: TRBV7-6; CDR3aa: CASSLSGGHGDTQYF; CDR3nt: TGTGCCAGCAGCTTGAGCGGGGGGCATGGAGATACGCAGTATTTT
j_gene: TRBJ1-1; d_gene: -; abundance: -; v_gene: TRBV27; CDR3aa: CASSGSAFNTEAFF; CDR3nt: TGTGCCAGCAGCGGATCCGCCTTCAACACTGAAGCTTTCTTT
j_gene: TRBJ2-3; d_gene: TRBD2; abundance: -; v_gene: TRBV4-1; CDR3aa: CASSQVEFAGVSTDTQYF; CDR3nt: TGCGCCAGCAGCCAAGTAGAGTTCGCGGGAGTAAGCACAGATACGCAGTATTTT
j_gene: TRBJ2-7; d_gene: -; abundance: -; v_gene: TRBV7-2; CDR3aa: CASSLAGVYEQYF; CDR3nt: TGTGCCAGCAGCTTAGCCGGAGTCTACGAGCAGTACTTC
j_gene: TRBJ2-5; d_gene: -; abundance: -; v_gene: TRBV6-6; CDR3aa: CASSPQETQYF; CDR3nt: TGTGCCAGCAGTCCCCAAGAGACCCAGTACTTC
j_gene: TRBJ1-2; d_gene: TRBD1; abundance: once; v_gene: TRBV6-5; CDR3aa: CASSLTAGGSNNGYTF; CDR3nt: TGTGCCAGCAGTTTAACCGCAGGGGGCAGCAATAATGGCTACACCTTC